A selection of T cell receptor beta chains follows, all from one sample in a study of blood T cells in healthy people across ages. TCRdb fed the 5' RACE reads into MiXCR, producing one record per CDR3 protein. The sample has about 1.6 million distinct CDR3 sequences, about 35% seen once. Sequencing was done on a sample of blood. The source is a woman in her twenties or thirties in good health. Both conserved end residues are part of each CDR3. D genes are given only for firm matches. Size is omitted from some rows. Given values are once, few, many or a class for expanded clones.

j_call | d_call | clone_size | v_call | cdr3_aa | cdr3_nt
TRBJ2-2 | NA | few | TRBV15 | CATSPGTENTGELFF | TGTGCCACCAGCCCAGGGACGGAGAACACCGGGGAGCTGTTTTTT
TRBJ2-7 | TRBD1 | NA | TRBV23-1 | CASSHPRTGSSYEQYF | TGCGCCAGCAGTCACCCTAGGACAGGGAGCTCCTACGAGCAGTACTTC
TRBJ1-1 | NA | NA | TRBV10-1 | CASRRSPGPTRGSTGNTEAFF | TGCGCCAGCAGAAGGAGTCCAGGGCCGACCAGAGGGAGTACGGGGAACACTGAAGCTTTCTTT
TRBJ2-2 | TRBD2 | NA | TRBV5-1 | CASSFLAGGDAGELFF | TGCGCCAGCAGCTTTCTAGCGGGGGGAGACGCCGGGGAGCTGTTTTTT
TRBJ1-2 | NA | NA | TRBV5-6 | CASRSRRYGYTF | TGTGCCAGCAGGTCCCGACGCTATGGCTACACCTTC
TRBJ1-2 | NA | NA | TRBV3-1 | CASSPMPVRYGYTF | TGTGCCAGCAGCCCGATGCCCGTACGTTATGGCTACACCTTC
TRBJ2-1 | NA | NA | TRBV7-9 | CASSLLRTARYNEQFF | TGTGCCAGCAGCTTATTGAGGACAGCGAGATACAATGAGCAGTTCTTC
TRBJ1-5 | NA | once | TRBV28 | CASSSWASLSDSNQPQHF | TGTGCCAGCAGTTCCTGGGCCAGTCTAAGTGATAGCAATCAGCCCCAGCATTTT
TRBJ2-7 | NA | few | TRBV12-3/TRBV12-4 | CASNPGQKDSYEQYF | TGTGCCAGCAACCCTGGACAGAAGGACTCCTACGAGCAGTACTTC
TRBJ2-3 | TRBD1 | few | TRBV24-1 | CATSDPGQGSTDTQYF | TGTGCCACCAGTGATCCTGGACAGGGGAGCACAGATACGCAGTATTTT
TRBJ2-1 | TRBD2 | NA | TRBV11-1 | CASSLRRVAGNNEQFF | TGTGCCAGCAGCCTCCGGAGGGTAGCGGGGAACAATGAGCAGTTCTTC
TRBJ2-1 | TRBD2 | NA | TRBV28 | CASSLPSGRLYYNEQFF | TGTGCCAGCAGTTTACCTAGCGGGAGATTATACTACAATGAGCAGTTCTTC
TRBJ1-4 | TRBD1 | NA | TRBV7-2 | CASSSRDRGGKLFF | TGTGCCAGCAGCTCCCGGGACAGAGGGGGAAAACTGTTTTTT
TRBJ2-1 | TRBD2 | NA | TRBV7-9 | CASSPSGSNYNEQFF | TGTGCCAGCAGCCCGAGCGGGAGTAACTACAATGAGCAGTTCTTC
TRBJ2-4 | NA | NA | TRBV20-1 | CSVHRGSELAKNIQYF | TGCAGTGTTCACCGGGGGTCTGAGCTAGCCAAAAACATTCAGTACTTC
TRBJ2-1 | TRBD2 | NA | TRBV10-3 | CAIGGLGYNEQFF | TGTGCCATCGGGGGACTAGGGTACAATGAGCAGTTCTTC
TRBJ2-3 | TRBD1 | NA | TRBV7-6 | CASSPRGQGRTDTQYF | TGTGCCAGCAGCCCCCGGGGACAGGGCCGCACAGATACGCAGTATTTT
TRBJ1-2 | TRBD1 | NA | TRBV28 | CASSLIDRGNGYTF | TGTGCCAGCAGTTTAATCGACAGGGGTAATGGCTACACCTTC
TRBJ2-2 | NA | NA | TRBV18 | CTSSPLDTGELFF | TGTACCAGCTCACCACTTGACACCGGGGAGCTGTTTTTT
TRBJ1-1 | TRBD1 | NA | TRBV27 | CASSTDREMNTEAFF | TGTGCCAGCAGTACAGACAGGGAAATGAACACTGAAGCTTTCTTT
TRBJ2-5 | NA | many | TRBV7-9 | CASSPQRETQYF | TGTGCCAGCAGCCCTCAACGGGAGACCCAGTACTTC
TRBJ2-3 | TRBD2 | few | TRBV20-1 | CSAPPSGSSDTQYF | TGCAGTGCTCCCCCTAGCGGGAGCTCAGATACGCAGTATTTT
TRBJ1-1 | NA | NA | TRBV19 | CASKGGRNTEAFF | TGTGCCAGTAAAGGCGGGCGGAACACTGAAGCTTTCTTT
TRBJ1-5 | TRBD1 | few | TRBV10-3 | CAISEGQGVKPQHF | TGTGCCATCAGTGAGGGACAGGGGGTTAAGCCCCAGCATTTT
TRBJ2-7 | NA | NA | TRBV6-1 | CASSGSVGYEQYF | TGTGCCAGCAGTGGTAGTGTAGGCTACGAGCAGTACTTC
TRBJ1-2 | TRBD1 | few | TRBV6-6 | CASSLEGASHGYTF | TGTGCCAGCAGTTTAGAGGGGGCCAGCCATGGCTACACCTTC
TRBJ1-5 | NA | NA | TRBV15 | CATSRSSSNQPQHF | TGTGCCACCAGCAGGTCGAGTAGCAATCAGCCCCAGCATTTT
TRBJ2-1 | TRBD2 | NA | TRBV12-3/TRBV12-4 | CASSYWGRGDEQFF | TGTGCCAGCAGTTATTGGGGACGGGGGGATGAGCAGTTCTTC
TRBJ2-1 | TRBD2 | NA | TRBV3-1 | CASSLTDGRGPEQFF | TGTGCCAGCAGCCTTACTGACGGGAGGGGTCCTGAGCAGTTCTTC
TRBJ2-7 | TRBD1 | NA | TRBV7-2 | CASSLISTGGYEQYF | TGTGCCAGCAGCCTCATATCTACAGGGGGCTACGAGCAGTACTTC
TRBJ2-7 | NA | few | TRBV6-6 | CASAYLASYEQYF | TGTGCCAGCGCCTATTTGGCCAGCTACGAGCAGTACTTC
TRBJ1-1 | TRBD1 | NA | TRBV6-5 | CASSYTGQTEAFF | TGTGCCAGCAGTTATACGGGACAGACTGAAGCTTTCTTT
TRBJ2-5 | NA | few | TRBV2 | CASSETSAEKETQYF | TGTGCCAGCAGTGAAACGTCAGCCGAGAAAGAGACCCAGTACTTC
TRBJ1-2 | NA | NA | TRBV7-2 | CASSLLLQLYGYTF | TGTGCCAGCAGCTTACTTCTGCAACTCTATGGCTACACCTTC
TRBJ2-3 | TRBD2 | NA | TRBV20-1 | CSAGTSGNRDTQYF | TGCAGTGCTGGCACTAGCGGGAATAGAGATACGCAGTATTTT